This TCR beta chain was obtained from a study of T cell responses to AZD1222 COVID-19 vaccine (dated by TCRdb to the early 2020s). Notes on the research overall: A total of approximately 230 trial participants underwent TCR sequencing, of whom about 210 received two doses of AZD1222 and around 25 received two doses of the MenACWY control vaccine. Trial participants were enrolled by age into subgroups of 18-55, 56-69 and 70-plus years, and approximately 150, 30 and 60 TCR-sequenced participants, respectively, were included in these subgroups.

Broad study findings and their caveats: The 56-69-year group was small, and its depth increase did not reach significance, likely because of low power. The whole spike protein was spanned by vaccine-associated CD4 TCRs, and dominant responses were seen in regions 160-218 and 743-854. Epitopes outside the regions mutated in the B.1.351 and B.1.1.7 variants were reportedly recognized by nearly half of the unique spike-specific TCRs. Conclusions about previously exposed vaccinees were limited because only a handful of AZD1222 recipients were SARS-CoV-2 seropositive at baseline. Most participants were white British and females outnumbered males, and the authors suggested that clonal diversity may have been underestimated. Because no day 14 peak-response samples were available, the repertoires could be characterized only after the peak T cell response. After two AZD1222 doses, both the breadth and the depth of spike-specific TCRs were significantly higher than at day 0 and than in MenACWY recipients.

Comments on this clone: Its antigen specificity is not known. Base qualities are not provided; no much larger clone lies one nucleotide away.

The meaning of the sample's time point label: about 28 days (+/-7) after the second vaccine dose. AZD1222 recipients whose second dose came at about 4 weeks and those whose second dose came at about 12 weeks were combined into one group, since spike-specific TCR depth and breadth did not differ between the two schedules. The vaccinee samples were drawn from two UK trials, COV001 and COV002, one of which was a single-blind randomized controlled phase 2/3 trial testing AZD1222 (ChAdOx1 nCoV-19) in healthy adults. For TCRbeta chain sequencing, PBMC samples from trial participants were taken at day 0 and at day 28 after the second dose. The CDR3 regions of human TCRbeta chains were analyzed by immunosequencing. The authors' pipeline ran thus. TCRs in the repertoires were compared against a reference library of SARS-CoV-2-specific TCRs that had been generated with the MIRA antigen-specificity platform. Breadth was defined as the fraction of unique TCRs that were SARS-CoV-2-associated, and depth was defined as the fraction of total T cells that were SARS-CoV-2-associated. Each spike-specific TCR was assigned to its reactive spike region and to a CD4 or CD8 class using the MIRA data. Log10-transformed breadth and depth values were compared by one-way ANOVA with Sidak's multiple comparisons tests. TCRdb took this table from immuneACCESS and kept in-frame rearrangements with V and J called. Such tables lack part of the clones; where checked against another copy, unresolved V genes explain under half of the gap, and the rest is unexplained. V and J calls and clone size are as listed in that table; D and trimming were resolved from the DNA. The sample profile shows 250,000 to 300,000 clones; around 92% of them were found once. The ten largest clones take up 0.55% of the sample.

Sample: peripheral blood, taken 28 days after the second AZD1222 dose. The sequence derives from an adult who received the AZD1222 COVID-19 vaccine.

The DNA sequence follows: TGTGCCAGCAGCCCAACCCCCGGGACATCGTACAATGAGCAGTTCTTC. Its amino acids are CASSPTPGTSYNEQFF. The receptor chain draws on TRBV7-3 and TRBJ2-1, with TRBD1 perhaps the D gene, on 6 matching bases. Taken from cysteine to phenylalanine, the CDR3 has 16 residues. Just CDR3 DNA is preserved here, 48 bases in frame from base 1. The germline V gene specifies SGHTA as CDR1 and FQGTGA as CDR2. The V end loses 5 bases and the J end loses 4 bases, and a stretch of 18 bases separates them. With the portions outside the CDR3 filled from the reference TRBV7-3 and TRBJ2-1 genes, the complete variable region becomes GAGVSQTPSNKVTEKGKYVELRCDPISGHTALYWYRQSLGQGPEFLIYFQGTGAADDSGLPNDRFFAVRPEGSVSTLKIQRTERGDSAVYLCASSPTPGTSYNEQFFGPGTRLTVL.